A selection of T cell receptor beta chains follows, all from one sample in a study of T cell responses to AZD1222 COVID-19 vaccine. This table comes from immunoSEQ multiplex PCR, and its TCRdb copy is limited to in-frame clones, with some not included. Of 90,000 to 120,000 clones in the sample, approximately 89% are singletons; the top ten hold around a sixth. Sample: peripheral blood, taken on day 0 of AZD1222 vaccination. The origin of the receptors is an adult in good health. Both conserved end residues are part of each CDR3. The D gene is left open where the match is weak. A clone size is listed for some rows: how often the clone was seen (once, few, many), or a class if it is expanded.

j_call d_call v_call clone_size cdr3_nt cdr3_aa
TRBJ2-3 NA TRBV29-1 NA TGCAGCGCCTTCCAACCCCGGGACAAACACAAGAGGGATACGCAGTATTTT CSAFQPRDKHKRDTQYF
TRBJ2-7 NA TRBV7-2 NA TGTGCCAGCAGCGAACAATTCTACGAGCAGTACTTC CASSEQFYEQYF
TRBJ2-3 TRBD2 TRBV6-4 few TGTGCCAGCAGCTTAGCGGGGGGGCGAGATACGCAGTATTTT CASSLAGGRDTQYF
TRBJ2-7 NA TRBV3-1/TRBV3-2 NA TGTGCCAGCAGCCAAGGGCAGGGGGGGTACGAGCAGTACTTC CASSQGQGGYEQYF
TRBJ2-7 NA TRBV27 few TGTGCCAGCAGTTTAATGGTAGTGGGGGGACCTCACGAGCAGTACTTC CASSLMVVGGPHEQYF
TRBJ2-1 NA TRBV7-5 NA TGTGTCAGAAGCTTAGTGGTTAGTGGGGGCTACAATGAGCAGTTCTTC CVRSLVVSGGYNEQFF
TRBJ2-7 NA TRBV19 NA TGTGCCAGTAGGGGGTATTGGTACTGGAACTTC CASRGYWYWNF
TRBJ2-2 TRBD1 TRBV27 NA TGTGCCAGCAGTACACTCTCCGGGACAGGGGACCCACCAACGCCGACCGGGGAGCTGTTTTTT CASSTLSGTGDPPTPTGELFF
TRBJ1-5 NA TRBV6-5 NA TGTGCCAGCAGTTACCGGTTCCAGGGTTCCAATCAGCCCCAGCATTTT CASSYRFQGSNQPQHF
TRBJ2-5 NA TRBV6-5 NA TGTGCCAGCAGTTACCCCCTGGAGGGGGGCCAAGAGACCCAGTACTTC CASSYPLEGGQETQYF
TRBJ2-7 NA TRBV27 NA TGTGCCAGCAGTTTATCCGGCTATCGCTACGAGCAGTACTTC CASSLSGYRYEQYF
TRBJ1-1 NA TRBV27 NA TGTGCCAGCAGTTTATTATTCGGGAACACTGAAGCTTTCTTT CASSLLFGNTEAFF
TRBJ2-7 NA TRBV6-4 once TGTGCCAGCAGTGAAAATGGGGGGGCGAAGCAGTACTTC CASSENGGAKQYF
TRBJ1-3 NA TRBV19 once TGTGCCAGTACCTTGGGGGGCTCAGGAAACACCATATATTTT CASTLGGSGNTIYF
TRBJ1-1 TRBD1 TRBV19 NA TGTGCCAGTAGCCGCCGACTCGACAGGGGAACAACTGAAGCTTTCTTT CASSRRLDRGTTEAFF
TRBJ2-3 NA TRBV14 once TGTGCCAGCAGCCAAGGAGTGGGGAGCCTGCTGGATACGCAGTATTTT CASSQGVGSLLDTQYF
TRBJ1-2 TRBD1 TRBV27 NA TGTGCCAGCAGTACCCGGACAGGGGGGAACTATGGCTACACCTTC CASSTRTGGNYGYTF
TRBJ1-2 TRBD1 TRBV11-2 NA TGTGCCAGCAGCCCCCGGACAGGGGGTAATGCCTACACCTTC CASSPRTGGNAYTF
TRBJ2-3 TRBD1 TRBV15 once TGTGCCACCAGCAGACCCGGACAGGTAGTAGATACGCAGTATTTT CATSRPGQVVDTQYF
TRBJ1-2 TRBD1 TRBV15 NA TGTGCCACCAGCAGGGGGGGACAGGGAAACTATGGCTACACCTTC CATSRGGQGNYGYTF
TRBJ2-7 NA TRBV5-4 NA TGTGCCAGCAGGAAGTGGGGGGGCTCTTACGAGCAGTACTTC CASRKWGGSYEQYF
TRBJ1-5 NA TRBV27 NA TGTGCCAGCAGCCAGGCCTATAGCAATCAGCCCCAGCATTTT CASSQAYSNQPQHF
TRBJ2-5 NA TRBV6-6 NA TGTGCCAGCAGTATCGGTTCTGTCACCCAGTACTTC CASSIGSVTQYF
TRBJ1-4 NA TRBV7-9 NA TGTGCCAGCAGCTTAGATACGGGGGGCAGGAATGAAAAACTGTTTTTT CASSLDTGGRNEKLFF
TRBJ2-1 TRBD2 TRBV7-9 NA TGTGCCAGCAGCCCGACTAGCGGGGGAGATTACAATGAGCAGTTCTTC CASSPTSGGDYNEQFF
TRBJ1-6 TRBD1 TRBV19 NA TGTGCCAGTAGTATAGTAGGGGGCGAATCACCCCTCCACTTT CASSIVGGESPLHF
TRBJ2-5 TRBD2 TRBV15 NA TGTGCCACCAGCAAAGATCGTCCCGGGACTAGCGGGGGAGAGACCCAGTACTTC CATSKDRPGTSGGETQYF
TRBJ2-5 NA TRBV7-2 NA TGTGCCAGCAGCTTAGCGCAACAGGGAGGAGAGACCCAGTACTTC CASSLAQQGGETQYF
TRBJ1-1 NA TRBV6-5 NA TGTGCCAGCAGTCCCCTCCCAGCTGGCACTGAAGCTTTCTTT CASSPLPAGTEAFF
TRBJ2-1 NA TRBV12-3/TRBV12-4 NA TGTGCCAGCAGGACCAGGGATAATGAGCAGTTCTTC CASRTRDNEQFF
TRBJ2-6 NA TRBV18 NA TGTGCCAGCTCACCAAATTTATTGGGCTCTGGGGCCAACGTCCTGACTTTC CASSPNLLGSGANVLTF
TRBJ2-7 NA TRBV3-1/TRBV3-2 NA TGTGCCACGCCTAAACTAGTGGGGGGCAACGAGCAGTACTTC CATPKLVGGNEQYF
TRBJ2-7 TRBD1 TRBV12-3/TRBV12-4 NA TGTGCCAGCAGGTCCGGACAGGGGGCCGAGCAGTACTTC CASRSGQGAEQYF
TRBJ2-1 TRBD2 TRBV2 NA TGTGCCAGCAGTGGTATAGCGGGGTTCCATGAGCAGTTCTTC CASSGIAGFHEQFF
TRBJ2-5 NA TRBV19 NA TGTGCCAGTAGTAACCGGACAGGGCCGGGGGGGGAGACCCAGTACTTC CASSNRTGPGGETQYF
TRBJ2-7 TRBD2 TRBV4-1 NA TGCGCCAGCAGCCAAGCGCGGGGGGGCCTCGGGGTCTACGAGCAGTACTTC CASSQARGGLGVYEQYF
TRBJ1-4 NA TRBV12-3/TRBV12-4 NA TGTGCCAGCACCGTCGGTACGGGAAAACTGTTTTTT CASTVGTGKLFF
TRBJ2-7 NA TRBV11-2 NA TGTGCCAGCAGCTTACTGGAGGTTGAGCAGTACTTC CASSLLEVEQYF
TRBJ1-1 NA TRBV5-1 NA TGCGCCAGCAGCTATTATAGGGGGAACACTGAAGCTTTCTTT CASSYYRGNTEAFF
TRBJ1-3 NA TRBV9 NA TGTGCCAGCAGCGTAAGTCCCAACAGGGCGTTTGGAAACACCATATATTTT CASSVSPNRAFGNTIYF
TRBJ1-1 TRBD1 TRBV7-8 NA TGTGCCAGCAGCGACCGGGAGGTCGGATGGGACAGAAACACTGAAGCTTTCTTT CASSDREVGWDRNTEAFF
TRBJ1-3 NA TRBV4-1 NA TGCGCCAGCAGCCAAGATCTCCCAAACACCATATATTTT CASSQDLPNTIYF
TRBJ2-1 TRBD1 TRBV24-1 NA TGTGCCACCAGTGTCACGGACAGGGCCTACTCCTACAATGAGCAGTTCTTC CATSVTDRAYSYNEQFF
TRBJ2-1 NA TRBV5-1 NA TGCGCCAGCAGCAGAACCGCAGGGGTCCCACCCTCGGGGCAGTTCTTC CASSRTAGVPPSGQFF
TRBJ1-6 NA TRBV20-1 once TGCAGTGCTAGTCTCACAGCAGGTTCACCCCTCCACTTT CSASLTAGSPLHF
TRBJ1-5 TRBD1 TRBV4-1 NA TGCGCCAGCAGCCAAGTTTCCACAGGGGATCAGCCCCAGCATTTT CASSQVSTGDQPQHF
TRBJ2-5 NA TRBV27 NA TGTGCCAGCAGTTCCTTAGATCAAGAGACCCAGTACTTC CASSSLDQETQYF
TRBJ1-2 NA TRBV6-6 NA TGTGCCAGCAGTCCACAGGTTCCGAGCCTGAAAGCTAACTATGGCTACACCTTC CASSPQVPSLKANYGYTF
TRBJ2-7 NA TRBV7-9 NA TGTGCCAGCAGCTTAGTTTCGGGGGGCGACTACGAGCAGTACTTC CASSLVSGGDYEQYF
TRBJ1-2 NA TRBV2 NA TGTGCCAGCAGTGAAGCCCTCTTTCGGGGGCAGGGCTATGGCTACACCTTC CASSEALFRGQGYGYTF
TRBJ2-7 NA TRBV3-1/TRBV3-2 NA TGTGCCAGCAGCCAAGTATTCCGGACTACTCACTCCTACGAGCAGTACTTC CASSQVFRTTHSYEQYF
TRBJ1-1 TRBD1 TRBV4-1 NA TGCGCCAGCAGCCAGCGAACAGGGGATGGCACTGAAGCTTTCTTT CASSQRTGDGTEAFF
TRBJ1-2 NA TRBV27 NA TGTGCCAGCAGTTCCCGCGCTACAGGGCCGGTCTATGGCTACACCTTC CASSSRATGPVYGYTF
TRBJ2-1 TRBD2 TRBV7-9 NA TGTGCCAGCAGCGAAAGACTAGCGGGGGTCAATGAGCAGTTCTTC CASSERLAGVNEQFF
TRBJ2-7 NA TRBV4-1 NA TGCGCCAGGAAGACAGATTACGAGCAGTACTTC CARKTDYEQYF
TRBJ1-3 NA TRBV19 NA TGTGCCAGTAGTATGATTCAGTGGGGAAGCTCTGGAAACACCATATATTTT CASSMIQWGSSGNTIYF
TRBJ2-1 NA TRBV25-1 NA TGTGCCAGCAGGATGGACAGCTACAATGAGCAGTTCTTC CASRMDSYNEQFF